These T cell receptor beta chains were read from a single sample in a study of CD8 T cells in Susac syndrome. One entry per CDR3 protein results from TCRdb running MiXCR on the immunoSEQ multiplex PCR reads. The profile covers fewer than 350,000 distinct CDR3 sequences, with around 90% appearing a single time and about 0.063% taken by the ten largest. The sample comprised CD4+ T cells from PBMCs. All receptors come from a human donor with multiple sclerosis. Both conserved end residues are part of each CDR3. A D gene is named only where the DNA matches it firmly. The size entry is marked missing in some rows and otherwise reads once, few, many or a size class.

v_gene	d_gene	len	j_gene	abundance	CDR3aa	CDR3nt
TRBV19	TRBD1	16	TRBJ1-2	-	CASNPTDRGSHYGYTF	TGTGCCAGTAACCCAACCGACAGGGGGTCCCACTATGGCTACACCTTC
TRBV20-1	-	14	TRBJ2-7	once	CSATPPDARSEQYF	TGCAGTGCTACCCCCCCAGACGCGCGTAGCGAGCAGTACTTC
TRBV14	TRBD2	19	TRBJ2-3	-	CASSQEMGTSGRRRDTQYF	TGTGCCAGCAGCCAAGAGATGGGGACTAGCGGGAGGCGGCGGGATACGCAGTATTTT
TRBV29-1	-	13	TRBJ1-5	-	CSVRDGNHQPQHF	TGCAGCGTCCGGGACGGCAACCATCAGCCCCAGCATTTT
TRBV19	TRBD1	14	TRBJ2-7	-	CASSVDRGDYEQYF	TGTGCCAGTAGTGTCGACAGGGGCGACTACGAGCAGTACTTC
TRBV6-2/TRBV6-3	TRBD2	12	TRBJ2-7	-	CASSISGDKQYF	TGTGCCAGCAGTATTAGCGGGGATAAGCAGTACTTC
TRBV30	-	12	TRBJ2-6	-	CAWKPGANVLTF	TGTGCCTGGAAACCCGGGGCCAACGTCCTGACTTTC
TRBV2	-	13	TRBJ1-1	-	CASSPEGGSKAFF	TGTGCCAGCAGCCCCGAAGGCGGGTCTAAAGCTTTCTTT
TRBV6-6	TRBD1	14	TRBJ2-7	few	CASSSRGQAYEQYF	TGTGCCAGCAGTTCCCGGGGACAGGCCTACGAGCAGTACTTC
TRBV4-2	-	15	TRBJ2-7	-	CASSQEFRGVYEQYF	TGTGCCAGCAGCCAAGAGTTTAGGGGGGTTTACGAGCAGTACTTC
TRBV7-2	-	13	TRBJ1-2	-	CASSFGEGYGYTF	TGTGCCAGCAGCTTCGGGGAGGGGTATGGCTACACCTTC
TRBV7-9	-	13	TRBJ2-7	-	CASSLARAYEQYF	TGTGCCAGCAGCTTAGCGAGGGCCTACGAGCAGTACTTC
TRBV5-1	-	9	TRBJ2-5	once	CASSLSQYF	TGCGCCAGCAGCTTGTCCCAGTACTTC
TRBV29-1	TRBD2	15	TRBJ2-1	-	CSVEIGQGGYNEQFF	TGCAGCGTTGAAATCGGGCAGGGAGGGTACAATGAGCAGTTCTTC
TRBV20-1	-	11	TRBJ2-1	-	CSARDLLGQFF	TGCAGTGCTAGAGATCTCTTAGGGCAGTTCTTC
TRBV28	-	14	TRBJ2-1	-	CASTPTADYNEQFF	TGTGCCAGCACCCCGACCGCTGACTACAATGAGCAGTTCTTC
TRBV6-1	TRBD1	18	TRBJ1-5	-	CASSGWRDRVNSEQPQHF	TGTGCCAGCAGTGGATGGAGGGACAGGGTCAACTCGGAGCAGCCCCAGCATTTT
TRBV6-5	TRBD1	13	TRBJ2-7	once	CASFGGQGGQQYF	TGTGCCAGCTTCGGAGGACAGGGGGGTCAGCAGTACTTC
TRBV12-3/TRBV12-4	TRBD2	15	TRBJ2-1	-	CASKERTSGSNEQFF	TGTGCCAGCAAGGAGAGGACTAGCGGGAGCAATGAGCAGTTCTTC
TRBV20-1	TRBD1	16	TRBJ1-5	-	CSATPHRGLPDQPQHF	TGCAGTGCCACCCCACACAGGGGGCTTCCCGATCAGCCCCAGCATTTT
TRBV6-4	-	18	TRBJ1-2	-	CASKEGRDLALTNYGYTF	TGTGCCAGCAAGGAGGGACGAGACCTCGCCCTAACTAACTATGGCTACACCTTC